These 27 T cell receptor beta chains were sequenced from one sample in a study of Graves' ophthalmopathy and Graves' hyperthyroidism. RNA transcripts provided the template for amplifying TCR beta CDR3 regions. First-round RT-PCR with HTBI primers preceded a second-round multiplex PCR. Each CDR3 protein gets one entry after TCRdb re-called the multiplex PCR reads with MiXCR. The sample has 200,000 to 250,000 distinct CDR3 sequences, 20% to 25% seen once. Sequencing used peripheral blood. These receptor sequences come from a woman between 45 and 65 years old with Graves' ophthalmopathy.

This clonotype was counted many times. The rearrangement links TRBV14 to TRBJ1-2, with 10 bases lining up with TRBD1. J gave up 10 bases and V 0 bases, and 5 bases lay outside the gene matches. There are 14 residues in the CDR3. From germline, CDR1 is SGHDN and CDR2 FVKESK. The CDR3 is CASSQERTGGDYTF. Written as DNA, the CDR3 is TGTGCCAGCAGCCAAGAGCGGACAGGGGGTGACTACACCTTC.

This clonotype came up many times. This chain joins TRBV12-3 or TRBV12-4 and TRBJ2-7; 14 bases map to TRBD2. CDR3 length: 15 residues. The V segment lost 5 bases and the J segment 4 bases; nucleotides outside the gene matches: 4. In DNA form, the CDR3 reads TGTGCCAGCAGTGGGGGGACTAGCGGGAGATACGAGCAGTACTTC. The encoded protein is CASSGGTSGRYEQYF.

This clonotype was seen many times. The chain combines TRBV19 with TRBJ2-7; no clear D. In germline, CDR1 is LNHDA, CDR2 SQIVND (reference sequence). Trimming stripped 1 base from V and 3 bases from J, with 7 bases between. The CDR3 runs 13 residues. The CDR3 protein is CASSIARFYEQYF. CDR3 bases: TGTGCCAGTAGTATAGCCCGATTCTACGAGCAGTACTTC.

This clonotype was found many times. The rearrangement links TRBV27 to TRBJ1-2, with D uncertain. The V gene lost 10 bases and the J gene lost 0 bases, with 12 bases spanning the gap. CDR1 is MNHEY, CDR2 SMNVEV, per germline (reference sequence). CDR3 length: 13 residues. The CDR3: CATAVGPNYGYTF. The CDR3 region has the DNA TGTGCCACCGCCGTGGGCCCTAACTATGGCTACACCTTC.

J is TRBJ2-7 and V is TRBV11-2; no firm D call. The V gene's germline CDR1 is SGHAT and CDR2 FQNNGV. The CDR3 contains 15 residues. The V gene lost 0 bases and the J gene lost 0 bases, with 9 bases spanning the gap. The CDR3 reads CASSLEALDSYEQYF. CDR3 DNA sequence: TGTGCCAGCAGCTTAGAGGCCCTTGACTCCTACGAGCAGTACTTC.

This sequence joins TRBV2 and TRBJ1-2; D gene unclear. Looked up from germline, CDR1 is SNHLY and CDR2 is FYNNEI. Trimming removed 4 bases at V and 4 bases at J, with 10 bases between. The CDR3 spans 13 residues. The CDR3 DNA is TGTGCCAGCAGTGGGGCAGGCCCCTATGGCTACACCTTC. Encoded protein: CASSGAGPYGYTF. The full variable domain, rest sourced from reference TRBV2 and TRBJ1-2, is EPEVTQTPSHQVTQMGQEVILRCVPISNHLYFYWYRQILGQKVEFLVSFYNNEISEKSEIFDDQFSVERPDGSNFTLKIRSTKLEDSAMYFCASSGAGPYGYTFGSGTRLTVV.

The chain has TRBV5-1 and TRBJ1-3; no definite D call. This CDR3 spans 14 amino acids. Germline lookup yields CDR1 SGHRS and CDR2 YFSETQ. The V gene lost 0 bases and the J gene lost 1 base, with 5 bases spanning the gap. The CDR3 sequence: CASSLDGSGNTIYF. The CDR3 coding sequence is TGCGCCAGCAGCTTGGATGGGTCTGGAAACACCATATATTTT.

This chain uses TRBV6-5 with TRBJ1-1, with 9 nucleotides matching TRBD1. Unmatched junction bases numbered 4, after V lost 0 bases and J lost 11 bases. CDR1 is MNHEY, CDR2 SVGAGI, per germline. The CDR3 length is 13 residues. The CDR3 sequence: CASSYSRTGDAFF. The CDR3 DNA reads TGTGCCAGCAGTTACTCTAGGACAGGGGACGCTTTCTTT.

A remark on this clonotype: One end of the junction varies from germline; a read error may be responsible. The chain is built from TRBV28 and TRBJ2-2; the D gene is possibly TRBD2 (6 bases). The germline V gene encodes CDR1 MDHEN and CDR2 SYDVKM. This CDR3 has 12 residues. The CDR3 reads CARTFNTGGLFF. The CDR3 DNA reads as TGTGCCAGGACTTTCAACACCGGGGGGCTGTTTTTT.

This clonotype was seen only a few times. The V gene is TRBV11-2, the J gene TRBJ2-2; D not resolved. CDR3 size: 15 residues. V lost 4 bases and J 1 base, leaving 10 bases between the germline ends. CDR1 and CDR2 (germline): SGHAT, FQNNGV. CDR3 sequence reads: CASSSPRLNTGELFF. Written as DNA, the CDR3 is TGTGCCAGCAGCTCCCCGCGGTTGAACACCGGGGAGCTGTTTTTT.

This clonotype occurred many times. The chain is built from TRBV28 and TRBJ1-1; 7 nucleotides align to TRBD1. V dropped 6 bases and J dropped 7; count of bases not matched to a gene: 2. The CDR3 is 11 amino acids. Germline values: CDR1 MDHEN, CDR2 SYDVKM. The CDR3 sequence: CASSRQGEAFF. The CDR3 DNA reads as TGTGCCAGCAGCAGACAGGGTGAAGCTTTCTTT.

The rearrangement joins TRBV7-6 to TRBJ1-1; D not certain. This CDR3 is built from 13 residues. CDR1 SGHVS and CDR2 FNYEAQ come from the germline V gene. The germline V and J ends were trimmed by 6 bases and 1 base, with 9 bases remaining between them. This CDR3 reads CASRKGGNTEAFF. The CDR3 nucleotides are TGTGCCAGCAGAAAAGGCGGGAACACTGAAGCTTTCTTT.

This clonotype was seen at least ten times. J is TRBJ2-7 and V is TRBV12-5; no definite D call. Trimming removed 0 bases at V and 2 bases at J, with 8 bases between. Germline V lookup: CDR1 LGHNT, CDR2 FRNRAP. The CDR3 loop spans 14 amino acids. The CDR3 coding sequence is TGTGCTAGTGGTTTGGTACGGGTGCCCTACGAGCAGTACTTC. Translated, it gives CASGLVRVPYEQYF.

The CDR3 loop is CATTPLLGSGRGSNEQYF. As DNA, the CDR3 is TGTGCCACCACCCCCCTCTTGGGTAGCGGGAGGGGGAGCAACGAGCAGTACTTC. The genes are TRBV6-4 and TRBJ2-7, with TRBD2 matching 11 bases. This CDR3 is 18 amino acids long. Germline lookup yields CDR1 MRHNA and CDR2 SNTAGT. V shed 10 bases, J shed 5 bases, and the junction held 22 bases outside the gene matches.

This clonotype was seen repeatedly, ten times or more. The junction departs from germline at one end; a sequencing error may be responsible. The rearrangement uses TRBV20-1 and TRBJ1-2; TRBD1 matches at 7 bases. Germline loops: CDR1 DFQATT, CDR2 SNEGSKA (reference sequence). This CDR3 spans 15 amino acids. The CDR3 loop reads CGARRVGTANYGYTF. DNA of the CDR3: TGCGGTGCTAGACGTGTGGGGACAGCTAACTATGGCTACACCTTC.

DNA of the CDR3: TGTGCCAGCAGTGACACGTGGGAGAGTGGAAACACCATATATTTT. It is translated as CASSDTWESGNTIYF. The J gene is TRBJ1-3, the V gene TRBV6-1; D is ambiguous. The V end lost 3 bases, the J end lost 3 bases, and 12 bases lay between the germline ends. The germline V gene has CDR1 MNHNS and CDR2 SASEGT. The CDR3 is 15 residues long.

Ten or more counts support this clonotype. This CDR3 is CASSKTFGTGSYEQYF. In nucleotides, the CDR3 is TGTGCCAGTAGCAAAACCTTCGGGACAGGGTCCTACGAGCAGTACTTC. The rearrangement links TRBV19 to TRBJ2-7, with 9 nucleotides matching TRBD1. CDR3 length: 16 amino acids. Unmatched junction bases numbered 10, after V lost 6 bases and J lost 1 base. Germline loops: CDR1 LNHDA, CDR2 SQIVND (reference sequence).

The V and J genes are TRBV29-1 and TRBJ1-2; no firm D call. Per the germline V gene, CDR1 is SQVTM and CDR2 is ANQGSEA. CDR3 length: 12 amino acids. V was pared by 7 bases and J by 4 bases, with 13 bases between. CDR3 coding DNA: TGCAGCGCTGGAGACGGAAGCTATGGCTACACCTTC. It is translated as CSAGDGSYGYTF.

This clonotype occurred many times. The genes are TRBV7-3 and TRBJ2-7, with TRBD2 identical over 10 bases. The V segment lost 5 bases and the J segment 2 bases; nucleotides outside the gene matches: 6. The length of the CDR3 is 15 residues. Germline CDR1 and CDR2: SGHTA and FQGTGA. CDR3 sequence (DNA): TGTGCCAGCAGCCTAGGGACTAGCGCCACCTACGAGCAGTACTTC. This encodes CASSLGTSATYEQYF.

This clonotype was seen at least ten times. The chain employs TRBV19 and TRBJ1-5; a weak D match, TRBD1 (5 bases). CDR3 size: 15 residues. CDR1 and CDR2 (germline): LNHDA, SQIVND (reference sequence). V lost 6 bases to trimming and J lost 2 bases, with 14 bases between them. Written as DNA, the CDR3 is TGTGCCAGTAGCCGATATCAGGGCGGCAATCAGCCCCAGCATTTT. Translating it yields CASSRYQGGNQPQHF.

This clonotype has just a few counts. V is TRBV5-4 and J is TRBJ2-7; 9 bases are a match to TRBD1. J gave up 5 bases and V 5 bases, and 14 bases lay outside the gene matches. Germline V gene lookup returns CDR1 SGHNT and CDR2 YYREEE (reference sequence). CDR3 length equals 16 residues. CDR3 sequence: CASRRWGQGRWDEQYF. CDR3 DNA: TGTGCCAGCAGACGTTGGGGACAGGGCCGATGGGACGAGCAGTACTTC.

In DNA form, the CDR3 reads TGTGCCAGCCAGACAGCTAGCAATCAGCCCCAGCATTTT. It is translated as CASQTASNQPQHF. The genes are TRBV12-3 or TRBV12-4 and TRBJ1-5, with a weak D call TRBD1 (5 bases). V was trimmed by 8 bases and J by 0 bases, leaving 8 bases between them. The CDR3 length is 13 residues.

This clonotype showed up many times. The CDR3 region is CASSEIRNQPQHF. The CDR3 nucleotides are TGTGCCAGCAGTGAAATCCGAAATCAGCCCCAGCATTTT. This chain uses TRBV2 with TRBJ1-5; no definite D call. The CDR3 length is 13 residues. Germline values: CDR1 SNHLY, CDR2 FYNNEI. V was trimmed by 2 bases and J by 4 bases, leaving 6 bases between them.

This clonotype has at least ten counts. The chain couples TRBV12-3 or TRBV12-4 to TRBJ1-5; a possible D gene is TRBD1 (5 bases). The CDR3 has 14 residues. Between the trimmed V and J ends, which lost 6 bases and 1 base, there was a span of 10 bases. The CDR3 protein is CASSPRDSNQPQHF. The CDR3 DNA follows: TGTGCCAGCAGCCCCCGGGACAGCAATCAGCCCCAGCATTTT.

This clonotype was detected ten times or more. One end of the junction varies from germline; a read error may be responsible. J is TRBJ2-7 and V is TRBV7-7; unclear D gene. CDR1 and CDR2 (germline): SSHAT, FNYEAQ (reference sequence). The CDR3 runs 15 residues. The CDR3 bases are TGTGCTAGCAGCTTGATCCTACATATCTCCTACGAGCAGTACTTC. It is translated as CASSLILHISYEQYF.

This clonotype was counted many times. The CDR3 coding sequence is TGCGCCAGCAGCTTCCGAGAAGGGGGCTATGGCTACACCTTC. Residues: CASSFREGGYGYTF. The chain has TRBV5-1 and TRBJ1-2; TRBD1 might be the D (6 bases). The CDR3 runs 14 residues. With 2 bases removed from V and 4 bases from J, the gap between germline ends came to 12 bases. Germline V CDR1 and CDR2: SGHRS, YFSETQ.

This clonotype has a count of ten or more. This chain links TRBV6-1 with TRBJ2-7; TRBD2 might be the D (5 bases). Trimming stripped 5 bases from V and 3 bases from J, with 11 bases between. Germline CDR1 MNHNS, CDR2 SASEGT. This CDR3 is built from 13 residues. CDR3: CASSTYRGYEQYF. The CDR3 nucleotides read TGTGCCAGCAGTACCTATCGGGGCTACGAGCAGTACTTC.